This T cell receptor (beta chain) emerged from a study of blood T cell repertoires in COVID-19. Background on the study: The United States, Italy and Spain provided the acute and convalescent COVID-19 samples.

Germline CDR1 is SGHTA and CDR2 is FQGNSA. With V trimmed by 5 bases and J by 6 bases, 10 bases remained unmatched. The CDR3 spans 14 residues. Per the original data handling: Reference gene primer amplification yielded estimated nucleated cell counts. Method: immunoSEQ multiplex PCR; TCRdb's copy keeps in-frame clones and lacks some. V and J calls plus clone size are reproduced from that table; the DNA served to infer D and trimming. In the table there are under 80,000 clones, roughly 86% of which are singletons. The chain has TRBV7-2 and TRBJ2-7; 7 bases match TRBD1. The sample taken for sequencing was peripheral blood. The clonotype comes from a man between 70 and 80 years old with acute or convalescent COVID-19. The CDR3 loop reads CASSIDRVLREQYF. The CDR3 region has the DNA TGTGCCAGCAGCATCGACAGGGTCCTCCGCGAGCAGTACTTC.